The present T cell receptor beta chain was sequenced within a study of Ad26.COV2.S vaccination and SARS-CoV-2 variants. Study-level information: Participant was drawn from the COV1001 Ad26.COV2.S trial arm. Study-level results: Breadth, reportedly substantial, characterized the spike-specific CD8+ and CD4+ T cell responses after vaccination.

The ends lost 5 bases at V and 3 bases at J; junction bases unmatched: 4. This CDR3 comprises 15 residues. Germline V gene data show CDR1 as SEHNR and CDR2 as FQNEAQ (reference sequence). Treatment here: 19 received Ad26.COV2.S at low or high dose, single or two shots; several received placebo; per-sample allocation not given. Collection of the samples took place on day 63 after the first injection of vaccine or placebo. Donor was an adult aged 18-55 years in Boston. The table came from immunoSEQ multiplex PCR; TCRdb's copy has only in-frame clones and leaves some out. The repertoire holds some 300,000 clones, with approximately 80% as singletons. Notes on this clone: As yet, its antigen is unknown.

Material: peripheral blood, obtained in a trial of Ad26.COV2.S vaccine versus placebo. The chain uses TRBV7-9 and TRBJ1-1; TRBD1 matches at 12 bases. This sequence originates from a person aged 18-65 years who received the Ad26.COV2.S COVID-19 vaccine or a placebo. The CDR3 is CASSPGQGADTEAFF. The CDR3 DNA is TGTGCCAGCAGCCCGGGACAGGGGGCGGACACTGAAGCTTTCTTT.